This T cell receptor (beta chain) was retrieved from a study of blood T cell repertoires in COVID-19. About the research overall: The United States, Italy and Spain supplied acute and convalescent COVID-19 samples. PBMCs, B-cell-depleted T cells, or T cells provided the cDNA or gDNA that made up the material.

Authors' data handling: The assay estimated nucleated cells by amplifying reference gene primers. The data were produced by immunoSEQ multiplex PCR, yet TCRdb's version contains in-frame clones alone and is incomplete. From that table come the V and J calls and clone size; the DNA was used to work out D and trimming. The sample includes under 200,000 clones, roughly 86% of them seen just once. The CDR3 sequence is 15 residues long. Trimming took off 5 bases at V and 1 base at J, with 14 bases between the two ends. CDR1 MNHEY and CDR2 SVGAGI come from the germline V gene. This rearrangement joins TRBV6-5 to TRBJ1-1; TRBD1 might be the D (5 bases). The sample taken for sequencing was peripheral blood. The TCR comes from a man aged 18 to 29 with acute or convalescent COVID-19. The CDR3 sequence is CASSTPGRGNTEAFF. For the CDR3, the DNA is TGTGCCAGCAGTACACCAGGGAGGGGGAACACTGAAGCTTTCTTT.